This T cell receptor (beta chain) was observed in a study of blood T cell repertoires in COVID-19. The wider study: Collection of acute and convalescent COVID-19 samples took place in the United States, Italy and Spain. T cells, B-cell-depleted T cells, or PBMCs provided the cDNA or gDNA that served as material.

This clone has more than one count but fewer than ten. The V end was cut by 0 bases, the J end by 3 bases, with 11 bases between. The CDR3 is made up of 15 amino acids. CDR1 is SGHRS, CDR2 YFSETQ, per germline. Methods used by the authors: Reference gene primer amplification in the assay estimated nucleated cell counts. Using immunoSEQ multiplex PCR, the repertoire was profiled, and TCRdb retains in-frame clones only, with some absent. D and trimming come from the DNA, and the V and J calls and clone size come from that table. The sample has about 110,000 clones, around nine tenths seen once. Input material: peripheral blood. The receptor was isolated from a man in his forties with acute or convalescent COVID-19. The chain employs TRBV5-1 and TRBJ2-3; the D is unclear. The CDR3 protein is CASSLDNPKTDTQYF. For the CDR3, the DNA is TGCGCCAGCAGCTTGGACAATCCCAAAACAGATACGCAGTATTTT.